This TCR beta chain was sequenced during a study of T cell changes during pregnancy in multiple sclerosis (dated by TCRdb to about 2019). Study-wide context: Changes in the T cell repertoire over the course of pregnancy were examined in this study in women with multiple sclerosis.

Worth noting for this clone: Its antigen is currently not known. Base qualities are not recorded, but no much larger clone differs from it by a single base.

The CDR1 and CDR2 encoded by the germline V gene are MDHEN and SYDVKM. The CDR3 covers 16 residues, taking in both the cysteine and the phenylalanine. Only the CDR3 DNA is retained, 48 bases long and in frame from the first base. Unmatched junction bases come to 14, with V trimmed by 6 bases and J by 6 bases. The library was prepared using the immunoSEQ multiplex PCR assay. Not all clones reach the TCRdb copy of this immuneACCESS table, which keeps in-frame sequences only. Checked studies attribute under half of the gap to unresolved V genes and leave the rest unexplained. The sample contains approximately 37,000 clones, 92% of them found a single time. Jointly, the top ten make up approximately 0.8% of the sample.

This specimen consisted of CD4+ T cells from peripheral blood mononuclear cells, obtained before pregnancy. This receptor was taken from a female donor with multiple sclerosis, enrolled in a pregnancy study. The chain couples TRBV28 to TRBJ2-7; 10 middle bases align to TRBD2. The encoded CDR3 is CASSRMGGLAGAEQYF. Here is the DNA: TGTGCCAGCAGCCGCATGGGGGGGCTAGCGGGGGCCGAGCAGTACTTC.